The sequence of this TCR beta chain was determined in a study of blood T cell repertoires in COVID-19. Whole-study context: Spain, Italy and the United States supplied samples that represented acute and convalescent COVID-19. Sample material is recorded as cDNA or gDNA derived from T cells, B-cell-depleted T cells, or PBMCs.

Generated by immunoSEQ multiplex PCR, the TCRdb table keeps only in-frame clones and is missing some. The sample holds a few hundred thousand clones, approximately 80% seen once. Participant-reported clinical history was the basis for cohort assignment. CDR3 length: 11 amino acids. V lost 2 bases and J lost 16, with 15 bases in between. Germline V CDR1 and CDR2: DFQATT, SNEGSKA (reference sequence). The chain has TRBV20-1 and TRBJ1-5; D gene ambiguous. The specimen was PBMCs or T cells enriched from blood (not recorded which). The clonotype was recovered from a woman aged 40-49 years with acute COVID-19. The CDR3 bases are TGCAGTGCTAGATCGAGCCAGACACACCATTTT. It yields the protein CSARSSQTHHF.